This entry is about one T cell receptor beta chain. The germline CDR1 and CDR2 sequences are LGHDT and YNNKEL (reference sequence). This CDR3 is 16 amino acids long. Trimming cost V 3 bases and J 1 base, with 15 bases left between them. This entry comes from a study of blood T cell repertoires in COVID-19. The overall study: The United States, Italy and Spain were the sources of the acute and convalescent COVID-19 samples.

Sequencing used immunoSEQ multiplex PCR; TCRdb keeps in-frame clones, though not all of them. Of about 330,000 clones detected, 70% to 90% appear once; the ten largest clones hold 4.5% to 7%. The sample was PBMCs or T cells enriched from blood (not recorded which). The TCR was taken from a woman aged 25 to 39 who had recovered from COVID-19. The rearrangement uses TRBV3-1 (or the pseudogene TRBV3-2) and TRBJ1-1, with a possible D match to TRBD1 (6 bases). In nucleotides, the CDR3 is TGTGCCAGCAGCCATCCAGGGGATCGGGGGAACACTGAAGCTTTCTTT. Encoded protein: CASSHPGDRGNTEAFF.